The entry below describes one T cell receptor (beta chain). Antigen unknown. The data stem from a study of vaccination effects on CD4 cells after COVID-19. At the level of the study: A few convalescent patients underwent early and late post-vaccination sampling.

Subsequent to a culture period of more than 9 days, CD4+ T cells were isolated. The person's infection with SARS-CoV-2, confirmed by PCR, took place between March and December 2020. Each participant received a vaccine that was either BNT162b2 or mRNA-1273, given as two doses. Generated by immunoSEQ multiplex PCR, the TCRdb table keeps only in-frame clones and is missing some. The data hold about 50,000 clones, with 65% to 75% observed a single time. The specimen was CD4+ T cells from PBMCs cultured without peptide, collected after COVID-19 vaccination. The source of this sequence is a human donor who had a prior SARS-CoV-2 infection.

The CDR3 spells CASSLMAGLAGHGELFF. The CDR3 nucleotides are TGTGCCAGCAGCTTAATGGCTGGACTAGCGGGCCACGGGGAGCTGTTTTTT. The chain has TRBV7-3 and TRBJ2-2; 11 positions agree with TRBD2. The V gene's germline CDR1 is SGHTA and CDR2 FQGTGA. The CDR3 length is 17 residues. The V gene end was trimmed by 1 base and the J gene end by 7 bases; junction bases not matched to a gene: 8.